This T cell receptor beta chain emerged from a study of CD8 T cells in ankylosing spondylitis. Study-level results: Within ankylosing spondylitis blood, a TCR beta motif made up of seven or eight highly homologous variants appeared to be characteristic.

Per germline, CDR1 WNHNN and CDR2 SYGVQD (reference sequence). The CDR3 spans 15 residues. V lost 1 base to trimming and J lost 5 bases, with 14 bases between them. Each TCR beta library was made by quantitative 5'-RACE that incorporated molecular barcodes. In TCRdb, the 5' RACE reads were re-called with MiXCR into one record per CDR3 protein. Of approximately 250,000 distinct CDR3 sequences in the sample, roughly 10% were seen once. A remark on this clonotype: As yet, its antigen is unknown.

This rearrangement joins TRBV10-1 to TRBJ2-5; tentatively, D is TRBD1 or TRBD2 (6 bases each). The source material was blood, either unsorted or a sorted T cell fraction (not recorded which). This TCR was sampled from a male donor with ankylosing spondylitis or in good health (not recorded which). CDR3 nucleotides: TGCGCCAGCAGTGAGTGCCCTAGGGGGGAGGAGACCCAGTACTTC. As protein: CASSECPRGEETQYF.